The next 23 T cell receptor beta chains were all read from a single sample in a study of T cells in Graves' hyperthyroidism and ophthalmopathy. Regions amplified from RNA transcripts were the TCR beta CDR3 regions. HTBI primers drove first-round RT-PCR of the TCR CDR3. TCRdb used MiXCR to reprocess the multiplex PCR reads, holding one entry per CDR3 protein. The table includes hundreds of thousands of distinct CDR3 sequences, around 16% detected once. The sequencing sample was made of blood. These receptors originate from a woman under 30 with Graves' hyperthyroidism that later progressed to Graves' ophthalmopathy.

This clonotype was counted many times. CDR3 region: CSAGWGLAGGEQYF. The CDR3 nucleotides read TGCAGTGCAGGTTGGGGACTAGCGGGAGGCGAGCAGTACTTC. This chain joins TRBV20-1 and TRBJ2-7, with TRBD2 matching 15 bases. Per germline, CDR1 DFQATT and CDR2 SNEGSKA (reference sequence). The junction had 6 bases not matched to a gene; V was cut back by 6 bases and J by 6 bases. The CDR3 extends over 14 amino acids.

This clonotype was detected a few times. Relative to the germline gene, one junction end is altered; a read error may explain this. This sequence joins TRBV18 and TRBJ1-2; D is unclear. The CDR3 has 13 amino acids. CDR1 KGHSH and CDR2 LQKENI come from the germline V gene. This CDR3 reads CASSPSTNYGCTF. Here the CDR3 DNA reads TGTGCCAGCTCACCAAGTACGAACTATGGCTGCACCTTC.

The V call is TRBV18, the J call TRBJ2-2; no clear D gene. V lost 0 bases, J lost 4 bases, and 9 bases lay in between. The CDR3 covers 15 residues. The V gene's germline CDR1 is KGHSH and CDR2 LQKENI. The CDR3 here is CASSPPGRSTGELFF. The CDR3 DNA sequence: TGTGCCAGCTCACCACCGGGTAGGAGCACCGGGGAGCTGTTTTTT.

CDR3 nucleotide sequence: TGTGCCAGCAGCTCAACAGGGGGCTTCGGACAGCCCCAGCATTTT. This gives the protein CASSSTGGFGQPQHF. The chain has TRBV27 and TRBJ1-5, with TRBD1 matching over 9 bases. The CDR3 loop spans 15 amino acids. After removal of 6 bases from V and 7 bases from J, the junction contained 10 bases not matched to a gene. Per the germline V gene, CDR1 is MNHEY and CDR2 is SMNVEV (reference sequence).

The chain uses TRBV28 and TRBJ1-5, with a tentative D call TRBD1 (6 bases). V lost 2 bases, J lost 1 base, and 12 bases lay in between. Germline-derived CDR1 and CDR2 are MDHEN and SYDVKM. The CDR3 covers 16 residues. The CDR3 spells CASSLRGLRSNQPQHF. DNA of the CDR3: TGTGCCAGCAGTTTAAGGGGGTTGAGGAGCAATCAGCCCCAGCATTTT.

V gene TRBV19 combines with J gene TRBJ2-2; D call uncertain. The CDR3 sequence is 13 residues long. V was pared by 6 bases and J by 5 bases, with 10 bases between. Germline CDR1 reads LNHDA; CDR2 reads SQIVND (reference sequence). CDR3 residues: CASRPLVTGELFF. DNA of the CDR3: TGTGCCAGTAGACCTCTGGTGACCGGGGAGCTGTTTTTT.

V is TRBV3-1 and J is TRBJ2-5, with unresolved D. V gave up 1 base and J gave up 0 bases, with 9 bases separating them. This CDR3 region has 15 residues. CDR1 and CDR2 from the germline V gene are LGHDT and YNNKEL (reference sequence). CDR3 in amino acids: CASSQVADNQETQYF. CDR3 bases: TGTGCCAGCAGCCAAGTGGCGGATAACCAAGAGACCCAGTACTTC.

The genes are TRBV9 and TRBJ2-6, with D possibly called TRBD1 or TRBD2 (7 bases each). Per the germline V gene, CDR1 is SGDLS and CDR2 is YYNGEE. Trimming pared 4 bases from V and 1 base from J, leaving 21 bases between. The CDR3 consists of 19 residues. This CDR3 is CASSPFRGTGRSGANVLTF. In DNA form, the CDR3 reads TGTGCCAGCAGCCCTTTCAGGGGGACCGGGAGGTCTGGGGCCAACGTCCTGACTTTC.

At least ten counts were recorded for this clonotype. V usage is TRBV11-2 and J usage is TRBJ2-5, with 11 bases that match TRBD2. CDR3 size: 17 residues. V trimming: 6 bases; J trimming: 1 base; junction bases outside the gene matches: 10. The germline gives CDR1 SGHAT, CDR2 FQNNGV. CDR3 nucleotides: TGTGCCAGCAGTTTACCGGTAGCGGGAGGGCCCCAAGAGACCCAGTACTTC. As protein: CASSLPVAGGPQETQYF.

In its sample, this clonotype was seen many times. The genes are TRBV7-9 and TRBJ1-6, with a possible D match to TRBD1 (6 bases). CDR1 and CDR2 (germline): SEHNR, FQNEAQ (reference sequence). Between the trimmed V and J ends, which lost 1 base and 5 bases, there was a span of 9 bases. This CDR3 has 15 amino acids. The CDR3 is CASSLGGGDNSPLHF. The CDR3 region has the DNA TGTGCCAGCAGCTTAGGAGGGGGAGATAATTCACCCCTCCACTTT.

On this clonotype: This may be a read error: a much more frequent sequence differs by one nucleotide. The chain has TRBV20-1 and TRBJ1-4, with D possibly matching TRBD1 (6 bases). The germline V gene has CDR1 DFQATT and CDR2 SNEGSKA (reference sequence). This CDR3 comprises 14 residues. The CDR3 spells CSARDGTTNERLFF. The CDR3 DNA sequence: TGCAGTGCTAGAGACGGGACAACTAATGAAAGACTGTTTTTT.

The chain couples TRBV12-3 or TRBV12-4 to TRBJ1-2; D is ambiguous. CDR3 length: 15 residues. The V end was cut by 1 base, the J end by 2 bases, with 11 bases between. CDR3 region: CASSLEATANYGYTF. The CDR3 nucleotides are TGTGCCAGCAGTTTAGAGGCCACCGCAAACTATGGCTACACCTTC.

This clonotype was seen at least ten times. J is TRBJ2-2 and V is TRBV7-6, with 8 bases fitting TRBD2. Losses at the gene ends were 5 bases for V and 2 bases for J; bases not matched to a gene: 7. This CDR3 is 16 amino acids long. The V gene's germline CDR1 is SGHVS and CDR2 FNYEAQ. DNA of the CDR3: TGTGCCAGCAGCCAAAGGACTAGCTCAAACACCGGGGAGCTGTTTTTT. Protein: CASSQRTSSNTGELFF.

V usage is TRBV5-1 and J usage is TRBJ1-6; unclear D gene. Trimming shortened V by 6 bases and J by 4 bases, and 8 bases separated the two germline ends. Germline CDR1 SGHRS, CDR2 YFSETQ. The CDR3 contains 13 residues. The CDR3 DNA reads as TGCGCCAGCACCGACGGGTATAATTCACCCCTCCACTTT. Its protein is CASTDGYNSPLHF. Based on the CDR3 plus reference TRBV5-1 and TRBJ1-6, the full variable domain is KAGVTQTPRYLIKTRGQQVTLSCSPISGHRSVSWYQQTPGQGLQFLFEYFSETQRNKGNFPGRFSGRQFSNSRSEMNVSTLELGDSALYLCASTDGYNSPLHFGNGTRLTVT.

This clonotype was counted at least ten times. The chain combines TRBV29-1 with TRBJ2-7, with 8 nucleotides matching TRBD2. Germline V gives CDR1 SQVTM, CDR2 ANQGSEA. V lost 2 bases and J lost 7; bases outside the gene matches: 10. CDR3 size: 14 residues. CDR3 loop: CSVETRTSSGEQYF. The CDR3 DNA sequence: TGCAGCGTTGAAACTCGGACTAGCTCGGGGGAGCAGTACTTC.

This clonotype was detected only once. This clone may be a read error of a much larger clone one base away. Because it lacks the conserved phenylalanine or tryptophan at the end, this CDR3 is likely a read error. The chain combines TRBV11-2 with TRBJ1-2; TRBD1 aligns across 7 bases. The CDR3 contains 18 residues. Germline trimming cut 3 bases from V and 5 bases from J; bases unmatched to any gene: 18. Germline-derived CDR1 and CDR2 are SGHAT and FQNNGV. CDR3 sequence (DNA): TGTGCCAGCAGCTTTAACAGGGGTAAAGGCCTCTTGGGGTATGGCTACACCCTC. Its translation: CASSFNRGKGLLGYGYTL.

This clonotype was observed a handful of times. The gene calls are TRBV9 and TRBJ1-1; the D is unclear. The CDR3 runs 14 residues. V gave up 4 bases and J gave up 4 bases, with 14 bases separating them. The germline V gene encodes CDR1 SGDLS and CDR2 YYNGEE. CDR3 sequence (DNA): TGTGCCAGCAGCTCAGCGACGGCCCTCACTGAAGCTTTCTTT. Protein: CASSSATALTEAFF.

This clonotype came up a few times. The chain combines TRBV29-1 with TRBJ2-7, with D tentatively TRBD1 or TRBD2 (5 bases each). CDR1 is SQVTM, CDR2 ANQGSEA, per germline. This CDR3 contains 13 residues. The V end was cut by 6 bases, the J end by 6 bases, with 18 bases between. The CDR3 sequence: CSVQGPLGGEQYF. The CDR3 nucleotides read TGCAGCGTCCAGGGACCCTTAGGAGGCGAGCAGTACTTC.

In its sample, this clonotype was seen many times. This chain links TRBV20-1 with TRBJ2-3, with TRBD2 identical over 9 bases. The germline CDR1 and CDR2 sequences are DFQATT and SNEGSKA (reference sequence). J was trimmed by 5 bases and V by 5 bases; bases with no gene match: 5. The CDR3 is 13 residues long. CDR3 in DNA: TGCAGTGCTTCCAGCGGGAGGCGAGATACGCAGTATTTT. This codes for CSASSGRRDTQYF.

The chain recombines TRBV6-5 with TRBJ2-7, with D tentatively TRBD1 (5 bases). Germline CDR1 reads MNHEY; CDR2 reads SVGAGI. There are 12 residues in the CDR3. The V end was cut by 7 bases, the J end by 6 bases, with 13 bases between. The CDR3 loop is CASTLARGEQYF. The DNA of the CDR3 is TGTGCCAGCACTTTAGCTAGGGGCGAGCAGTACTTC.

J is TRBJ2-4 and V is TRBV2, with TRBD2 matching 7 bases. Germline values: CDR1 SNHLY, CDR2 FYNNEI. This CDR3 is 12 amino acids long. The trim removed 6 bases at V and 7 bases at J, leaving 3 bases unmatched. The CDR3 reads CASRRTSNIQYF. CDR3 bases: TGTGCCAGCAGACGGACTAGTAACATTCAGTACTTC.

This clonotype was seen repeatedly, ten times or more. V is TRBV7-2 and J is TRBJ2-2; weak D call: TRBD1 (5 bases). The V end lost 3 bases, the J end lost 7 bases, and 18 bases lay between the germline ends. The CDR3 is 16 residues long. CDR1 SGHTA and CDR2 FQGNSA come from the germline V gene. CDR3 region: CASSFSGSPQGGELFF. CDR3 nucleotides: TGTGCCAGCAGCTTTTCCGGGTCCCCTCAGGGCGGGGAGCTGTTTTTT. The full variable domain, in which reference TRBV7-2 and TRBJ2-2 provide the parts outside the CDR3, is GAGVSQSPSNKVTEKGKDVELRCDPISGHTALYWYRQSLGQGLEFLIYFQGNSAPDKSGLPSDRFSAERTGGSVSTLTIQRTQQEDSAVYLCASSFSGSPQGGELFFGEGSRLTVL.

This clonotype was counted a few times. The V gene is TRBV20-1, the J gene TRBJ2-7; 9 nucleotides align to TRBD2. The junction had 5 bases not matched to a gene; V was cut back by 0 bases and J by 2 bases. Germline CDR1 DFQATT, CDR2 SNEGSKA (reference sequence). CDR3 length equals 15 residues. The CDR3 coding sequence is TGCAGTGCTAGAGATGTGGCTAGCGGGACCTACGAGCAGTACTTC. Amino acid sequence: CSARDVASGTYEQYF.